The 4 T cell receptor beta chains reported below all come from one sample, sequenced in a study of Ad26.COV2.S vaccination and SARS-CoV-2 variants. The table came from immunoSEQ multiplex PCR; TCRdb's copy has only in-frame clones and leaves some out. The sample holds roughly 92,000 clones, approximately 77% seen once. The specimen was peripheral blood, collected after recovery from COVID-19. Receptors originate from a human donor who had recovered from COVID-19.

This clone was picked up one time. The chain links TRBV29-1 to TRBJ1-2; 10 bases are shared with TRBD1. CDR3 length: 14 residues. Germline V CDR1 and CDR2: SQVTM, ANQGSEA. Trimming cost V 6 bases and J 6 bases; bases outside gene matches: 10. CDR3 loop: CSVTKGQGRDGYTF. In DNA form, the CDR3 reads TGCAGCGTAACCAAGGGACAGGGGAGGGATGGCTACACCTTC.

The rearrangement uses TRBV11-2 and TRBJ2-1, with TRBD2 matching over 12 bases. This CDR3 has 15 residues. The V gene end was trimmed by 5 bases and the J gene end by 6 bases; junction bases not matched to a gene: 5. Looked up from germline, CDR1 is SGHAT and CDR2 is FQNNGV. The CDR3 here is CASSQRTSGANEQFF. The CDR3 coding sequence is TGTGCCAGCAGCCAACGGACTAGCGGGGCCAATGAGCAGTTCTTC. Drawing the rest from reference TRBV11-2 and TRBJ2-1, the complete variable domain is EAGVAQSPRYKIIEKRQSVAFWCNPISGHATLYWYQQILGQGPKLLIQFQNNGVVDDSQLPKDRFSAERLKGVDSTLKIQPAKLEDSAVYLCASSQRTSGANEQFFGPGTRLTVL.

The genes are TRBV19 and TRBJ1-6, with D possibly being TRBD1 (5 bases). V lost 6 bases to trimming and J lost 8 bases, with 11 bases between them. CDR3 size: 13 residues. Germline loops: CDR1 LNHDA, CDR2 SQIVND (reference sequence). The CDR3 protein is CASRDMGHSPLHF. The CDR3 DNA follows: TGTGCCAGTAGAGACATGGGGCATTCACCCCTCCACTTT.

The gene calls are TRBV4-1 and TRBJ1-2, with a possible D match to TRBD1 (5 bases). Looked up from germline, CDR1 is MGHRA and CDR2 is YSYEKL. The germline V and J ends were trimmed by 7 bases and 4 bases, with 19 bases remaining between them. This CDR3 is 15 amino acids long. As DNA, the CDR3 is TGCGCCAGCAAGAGCCGGGGGACCGAAACCTATGGCTACACCTTC. It codes for CASKSRGTETYGYTF.